The present TCR beta chain was sequenced within a study of human T cells and chemical hapten exposure. Study results and limitations: Expanded TCR sets contained significantly more large CDR3 similarity clusters than controls.

Each CDR3 protein gets one entry after TCRdb re-called the RACE reads with MiXCR. Here the sample spans 55,000 to 80,000 distinct CDR3 sequences, 8% to 13% being singletons. This clonotype was detected a few times. Its target is not known. The time point: patch test 3, about 24 weeks after DPC sensitization. Specified treatment: therapeutic diphenylcyclopropenone sensitization with weekly scalp DPC. This CDR3 comprises 16 residues. The V and J ends lost 3 bases and 4 bases respectively, with 19 bases between them. CDR1 DFQATT and CDR2 SNEGSKA come from the germline V gene (reference sequence). Sequenced material: whole blood, taken in connection with sensitization to the hapten diphenylcyclopropenone (DPC). This receptor was identified in a woman in her 30s with alopecia areata. Some clones in this sample may be carry-over from other donors' samples. The gene calls are TRBV20-1 and TRBJ2-1, with TRBD2 as a possible D gene (6 bases). The CDR3 bases are TGCAGTGCTAGTACAGGAGAACTAGGACTATACAATGAGCAGTTCTTC. Protein: CSASTGELGLYNEQFF.